The 18 T cell receptor beta chains listed next were all sequenced from one sample in a study of long-term antiretroviral therapy in people with HIV. It was version v3.0 of the immunoSEQ assay that was run at survey level. Repertoires were generated with immunoSEQ multiplex PCR, while TCRdb's copy carries only in-frame clones and drops some. The table shows around 16,000 clones, with around 84% occurring only once. The specimen was unsorted PBMCs, collected just over 3.1 years after starting antiretroviral therapy. These receptors came from a woman aged 40 to 49 with HIV.

This CDR3 reads CASQDWTKSTEAFF. The DNA for the CDR3 is TGTGCCAGCCAAGACTGGACGAAGTCGACTGAAGCTTTCTTT. This chain uses TRBV25-1 with TRBJ1-1; D remains ambiguous. Germline V gene sequence: CDR1 MGHDK, CDR2 SYGVNS. V shed 8 bases and J shed 5 bases, with 18 bases lying between them. The CDR3 sequence is 14 residues long. Full variable domain (remainder filled in from reference TRBV25-1 and TRBJ1-1): EADIYQTPRYLVIGTGKKITLECSQTMGHDKMYWYQQDPGMELHLIHYSYGVNSTEKGDLSSESTVSRIRTEHFPLTLESARPSHTSQYLCASQDWTKSTEAFFGQGTRLTVV.

This clone occurred a few times. V usage is TRBV7-9 and J usage is TRBJ2-3; 7 bases line up with TRBD2. CDR3 length equals 15 residues. Germline assignment: CDR1 SEHNR and CDR2 FQNEAQ (reference sequence). J lost 2 bases, V lost 4 bases, and 6 bases had no gene match. The CDR3 bases are TGTGCCAGCAGCTCCGGACTAGGGAACACAGATACGCAGTATTTT. Its translation is CASSSGLGNTDTQYF.

The chain links TRBV5-4 to TRBJ2-4, with D tentatively TRBD1 (5 bases). CDR1 is SGHNT, CDR2 YYREEE, per germline (reference sequence). Trimming removed 0 bases from V and 4 bases from J, with 8 bases in between. CDR3 size: 14 residues. This CDR3 is CASSLEGRKNIQYF. The CDR3 DNA follows: TGTGCCAGCAGCTTGGAGGGGCGGAAAAACATTCAGTACTTC.

The rearrangement uses TRBV30 and TRBJ1-1; 10 positions agree with TRBD1. The length of the CDR3 is 16 residues. With 5 bases clipped from V and 0 bases from J, the junction kept 9 bases outside the gene matches. The germline CDR1 and CDR2 sequences are GTSNPN and SVGIG (reference sequence). CDR3 sequence reads: CAWDPGQGSMNTEAFF. CDR3 bases: TGTGCCTGGGACCCGGGACAGGGGTCCATGAACACTGAAGCTTTCTTT.

The V call is TRBV10-3, the J call TRBJ1-3; unclear D gene. The germline CDR1 and CDR2 sequences are ENHRY and SYGVKD. The germline V and J ends were trimmed by 4 bases and 0 bases, with 7 bases remaining between them. The CDR3 length is 14 residues. The CDR3 sequence: CAISARSSGNTIYF. The CDR3 nucleotides read TGTGCCATCAGTGCCCGCAGCTCTGGAAACACCATATATTTT.

The J gene is TRBJ2-7, the V gene TRBV5-1, with 9 positions matching TRBD1. The CDR3 loop spans 13 amino acids. V shed 4 bases and J 3 bases; nucleotides not matched to a gene: 2. Germline V gives CDR1 SGHRS, CDR2 YFSETQ. The CDR3 protein is CASSPDRGYEQYF. The CDR3 DNA is TGCGCCAGCAGCCCGGACAGGGGCTACGAGCAGTACTTC.

The chain uses TRBV19 and TRBJ1-2; TRBD1 agrees at 9 bases. V was pared by 6 bases and J by 8 bases, with 16 bases of the junction left unmatched. Germline V gene sequence: CDR1 LNHDA, CDR2 SQIVND (reference sequence). The CDR3 consists of 16 residues. The CDR3 region is CASSSYLSGTGKGYTF. The CDR3 nucleotides are TGTGCCAGTAGCTCATACCTCTCCGGGACAGGGAAGGGCTACACCTTC.

The chain employs TRBV4-3 and TRBJ2-7, with 8 bases aligning to TRBD1. V gave up 0 bases and J gave up 2 bases; unmatched junction bases: 6. This CDR3 is built from 16 residues. Germline V gene lookup returns CDR1 LGHNA and CDR2 YSLEER. In DNA form, the CDR3 reads TGCGCCAGCAGCCAAGATGGACAGGGCGTAGCCTACGAGCAGTACTTC. Translated, it gives CASSQDGQGVAYEQYF.

The chain recombines TRBV5-1 with TRBJ2-3; 11 bases map to TRBD2. This CDR3 comprises 18 residues. Germline CDR1 and CDR2: SGHRS and YFSETQ. J gave up 2 bases and V 4 bases, and 12 bases lay outside the gene matches. The CDR3 DNA is TGCGCCAGCAGCCCGAAGGCTAGCGGGGGGTCCTTCACAGATACGCAGTATTTT. Residues: CASSPKASGGSFTDTQYF.

The chain carries TRBV27 and TRBJ1-5, with 7 nucleotides matching TRBD1. Germline assignment: CDR1 MNHEY and CDR2 SMNVEV (reference sequence). The CDR3 is 18 residues long. V was clipped by 3 bases and J by 10 bases; unmatched bases: 21. For the CDR3, the DNA is TGTGCCAGCAGTTTGTATTCCAGGGGGAACTCGGTGATCAAACCCCAGCATTTT. Its protein is CASSLYSRGNSVIKPQHF.

The genes are TRBV6-5 and TRBJ1-5, with D uncertain. From germline, CDR1 is MNHEY and CDR2 SVGAGI. The CDR3 consists of 13 residues. V gave up 7 bases and J gave up 1 base, with 8 bases separating them. CDR3 protein: CASTHGSNQPQHF. The CDR3 coding sequence is TGTGCCAGCACTCACGGGAGCAATCAGCCCCAGCATTTT.

V usage is TRBV27 and J usage is TRBJ1-2; 8 bases align to TRBD1. With V trimmed by 10 bases and J by 5 bases, 9 bases remained unmatched. The CDR3 is 13 residues long. Germline V lookup: CDR1 MNHEY, CDR2 SMNVEV (reference sequence). CDR3 DNA: TGTGCCACAGCAGGACAGGGCGAGTATGGCTACACCTTC. This translates into CATAGQGEYGYTF.

V usage is TRBV2 and J usage is TRBJ2-5; 9 nucleotides line up with TRBD2. Germline values: CDR1 SNHLY, CDR2 FYNNEI. The J segment lost 5 bases and the V segment lost 6 bases, leaving 13 bases of the junction unmatched. This CDR3 has 16 residues. CDR3 coding DNA: TGTGCCAGCAGCCTATCGGGCCTAGCGGGGTTGGAGACCCAGTACTTC. Translation: CASSLSGLAGLETQYF. The full variable domain, rest sourced from reference TRBV2 and TRBJ2-5, is EPEVTQTPSHQVTQMGQEVILRCVPISNHLYFYWYRQILGQKVEFLVSFYNNEISEKSEIFDDQFSVERPDGSNFTLKIRSTKLEDSAMYFCASSLSGLAGLETQYFGPGTRLLVL.

J is TRBJ2-7 and V is TRBV18; 9 bases line up with TRBD2. V dropped 1 base and J dropped 3; count of bases not matched to a gene: 7. Germline V gives CDR1 KGHSH, CDR2 LQKENI. The CDR3 covers 16 residues. In DNA, the CDR3 is TGTGCCAGCTCACCACAGGCTAGCGGGGCGATCTACGAGCAGTACTTC. Translating it yields CASSPQASGAIYEQYF.

The chain employs TRBV18 and TRBJ1-4, with 11 nucleotides matching TRBD1. The CDR3 is made up of 15 amino acids. V shed 8 bases and J 1 base; nucleotides not matched to a gene: 3. CDR1 is KGHSH and CDR2 is LQKENI in the germline V gene. The CDR3 DNA is TGTGCCAGCGCGGGACAGGGGGGAACTAATGAAAAACTGTTTTTT. Translated, it gives CASAGQGGTNEKLFF.

V gene TRBV6-6 combines with J gene TRBJ2-2; D not resolved. The germline gives CDR1 MNHNY, CDR2 SVGAGI (reference sequence). This CDR3 region has 14 residues. V was shortened by 5 bases and J by 5 bases, with 12 bases between the two germline ends. The CDR3 bases are TGTGCCAGCAGTACCCCCCTCGAAACCGGGGAGCTGTTTTTT. Protein: CASSTPLETGELFF.

The rearrangement links TRBV29-1 to TRBJ1-1; D gene ambiguous. CDR1 SQVTM and CDR2 ANQGSEA come from the germline V gene. V lost 7 bases and J 0 bases, leaving 9 bases between the germline ends. CDR3 size: 12 residues. CDR3 nucleotide sequence: TGCAGCGCCATGGACCTGAACACTGAAGCTTTCTTT. This sequence encodes CSAMDLNTEAFF.

This clone has a single count. V is TRBV30 and J is TRBJ1-1, with 9 bases matching TRBD1. This CDR3 has 13 residues. V trimming: 7 bases; J trimming: 6 bases; junction bases outside the gene matches: 9. Per the germline V gene, CDR1 is GTSNPN and CDR2 is SVGIG (reference sequence). The CDR3: CALIQGARAEAFF. The CDR3 DNA sequence: TGTGCCTTGATACAGGGGGCGAGGGCTGAAGCTTTCTTT.